Included here is one T cell receptor (beta chain) sequence, with context. This specimen comes from a study of radiation and T cells in renal cell carcinoma. Trimming removed 4 bases from V and 6 bases from J, with 22 bases in between. There are 17 residues in the CDR3. Germline CDR1 reads SGHDT; CDR2 reads YYEEEE. Time point denoted: blood 2 weeks post-SBRT. As for treatment: 15 Gy SBRT to primary tumor, nephrectomy 4 weeks later. Blood was sampled at baseline, 2 weeks and 4 weeks after SBRT. Method: immunoSEQ multiplex PCR; TCRdb's copy keeps in-frame clones and lacks some. The sample has about 130,000 clones, 88% seen once.

The sample here was blood, taken from a patient whose treatment included radiotherapy and nephrectomy. The genes are TRBV5-6 and TRBJ2-2; D is perhaps TRBD1 (9 bases). The receptor was isolated from a woman aged 70 to 79 with renal cell carcinoma. The CDR3 reads CASSSLAGQGGSGELFF. CDR3 nucleotides: TGTGCCAGCAGCAGTTTAGCGGGACAGGGCGGCTCCGGGGAGCTGTTTTTT.